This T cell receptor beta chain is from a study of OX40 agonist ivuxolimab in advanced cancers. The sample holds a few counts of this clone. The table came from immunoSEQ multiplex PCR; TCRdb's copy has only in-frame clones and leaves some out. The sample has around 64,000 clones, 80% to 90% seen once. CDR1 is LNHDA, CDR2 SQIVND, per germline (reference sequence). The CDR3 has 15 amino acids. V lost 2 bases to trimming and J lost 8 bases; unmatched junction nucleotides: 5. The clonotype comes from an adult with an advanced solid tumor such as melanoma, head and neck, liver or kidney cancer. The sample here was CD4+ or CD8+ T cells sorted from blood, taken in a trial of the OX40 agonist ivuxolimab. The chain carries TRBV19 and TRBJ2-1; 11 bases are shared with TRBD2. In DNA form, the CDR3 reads TGTGCCAGTAGTATACTGACTAGCGGGGCCGATGAGCAGTTCTTC. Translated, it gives CASSILTSGADEQFF.